These 12 T cell receptor beta chains were sequenced from one sample in a study of shared clonotypes between healthy human individuals. Here immunoSEQ multiplex PCR was the method, and the copy in TCRdb shows in-frame clones only, minus some. The table records some 2,000,000 clones, roughly 94% of them present only once. Terminally differentiated effector memory CD45RA+ cells were excluded by CCR7 positive selection of CD45RO-negative cells. The sample comprised naive CD8+ T cells sorted from blood. The receptors stem from a man younger than 35 in good health.

This clone was detected once. The V call is TRBV7-9, the J call TRBJ2-2; D may be TRBD2 (5 bases). Germline V gene lookup returns CDR1 SEHNR and CDR2 FQNEAQ (reference sequence). V was clipped by 5 bases and J by 1 base, with 11 bases between them. The CDR3 is 15 residues long. CDR3 coding DNA: TGTGCCAGCAGCCCCGGCCGGGAGAACACCGGGGAGCTGTTTTTT. Its protein is CASSPGRENTGELFF.

The chain recombines TRBV2 with TRBJ2-6, with D tentatively TRBD1 (6 bases). The germline CDR1 and CDR2 sequences are SNHLY and FYNNEI. The CDR3 length is 18 residues. Trimming removed 1 base from V and 0 bases from J, with 13 bases in between. CDR3: CASSEGGLTGSGANVLTF. The CDR3 DNA reads as TGTGCCAGCAGTGAAGGGGGGCTAACTGGCTCTGGGGCCAACGTCCTGACTTTC.

This clone was observed a single time. The J gene is TRBJ2-4, the V gene TRBV7-9; the D is unclear. Trimming stripped 4 bases from V and 6 bases from J, with 1 base between. Per the germline V gene, CDR1 is SEHNR and CDR2 is FQNEAQ (reference sequence). The CDR3 runs to 10 residues. The CDR3: CASSSNIQYF. The CDR3 DNA reads as TGTGCCAGCAGCTCAAACATTCAGTACTTC. The whole variable domain, filled in from reference TRBV7-9 and TRBJ2-4, reads DTGVSQNPRHKITKRGQNVTFRCDPISEHNRLYWYRQTLGQGPEFLTYFQNEAQLEKSRLLSDRFSAERPKGSFSTLEIQRTEQGDSAMYLCASSSNIQYFGAGTRLSVL.

Remarks on this clone: The sample carries other DNA sequences with the same CDR3. V is TRBV28 and J is TRBJ1-1; tentatively, D is TRBD1 (6 bases). Looked up from germline, CDR1 is MDHEN and CDR2 is SYDVKM. The germline V and J ends were trimmed by 5 bases and 0 bases, with 10 bases remaining between them. The CDR3 loop spans 14 amino acids. This CDR3 reads CASSPTGLNTEAFF. Here the CDR3 DNA reads TGTGCCAGCAGTCCGACAGGTTTGAACACTGAAGCTTTCTTT.

This rearrangement joins TRBV6-1 to TRBJ2-7, with D unresolved. Germline CDR1 and CDR2: MNHNS and SASEGT. This CDR3 is built from 14 residues. Trimming shortened V by 4 bases and J by 1 base, and 11 bases separated the two germline ends. The CDR3 region is CASSAIGVSYEQYF. CDR3 sequence (DNA): TGTGCCAGCAGTGCAATCGGAGTTTCCTACGAGCAGTACTTC.

This clone has just one count. The gene calls are TRBV4-3 and TRBJ1-2; 9 nucleotides agree with TRBD1. The CDR3 has 16 residues. Losses at the gene ends were 4 bases for V and 3 bases for J; bases not matched to a gene: 9. Germline-derived CDR1 and CDR2 are LGHNA and YSLEER. The CDR3 sequence: CASSLLRDRADYGYTF. The DNA for the CDR3 is TGCGCCAGCAGCCTCTTAAGGGACAGGGCTGACTATGGCTACACCTTC.

The chain carries TRBV19 and TRBJ2-2; D possibly corresponds to TRBD1 (5 bases). Per germline, CDR1 LNHDA and CDR2 SQIVND (reference sequence). The CDR3 has 14 amino acids. V was pared by 3 bases and J by 6 bases, with 11 bases between. CDR3 in amino acids: CASSIDSLPGELFF. The CDR3 bases are TGTGCCAGTAGTATTGACAGTTTACCCGGGGAGCTGTTTTTT. Filled out from reference TRBV19 and TRBJ2-2, the complete variable domain reads DGGITQSPKYLFRKEGQNVTLSCEQNLNHDAMYWYRQDPGQGLRLIYYSQIVNDFQKGDIAEGYSVSREKKESFPLTVTSAQKNPTAFYLCASSIDSLPGELFFGEGSRLTVL.

Written as DNA, the CDR3 is TGTGCCAGCAGTTTATCCCCCGGGTTCACTGAAGCTTTCTTT. Translated, it gives CASSLSPGFTEAFF. The J gene is TRBJ1-1, the V gene TRBV27; D gene unclear. CDR1 and CDR2 (germline): MNHEY, SMNVEV (reference sequence). The V gene lost 0 bases and the J gene lost 4 bases, with 9 bases spanning the gap. This CDR3 has 14 amino acids.

The genes are TRBV6-5 and TRBJ2-7; D not resolved. The V end lost 5 bases, the J end lost 6 bases, and 11 bases lay between the germline ends. The CDR3 is 12 amino acids. Germline assignment: CDR1 MNHEY and CDR2 SVGAGI. CDR3 region: CASSTHPGEQYF. The DNA for the CDR3 is TGTGCCAGCAGTACACATCCGGGCGAGCAGTACTTC.

The chain joins TRBV19 to TRBJ2-1, with D maybe TRBD1 (6 bases). The CDR3 runs to 17 residues. Germline V gene sequence: CDR1 LNHDA, CDR2 SQIVND (reference sequence). V was clipped by 3 bases and J by 1 base, with 16 bases between them. The CDR3 region is CASSIALGARSYNEQFF. The CDR3 DNA is TGTGCCAGTAGTATCGCCCTGGGGGCCCGTTCCTACAATGAGCAGTTCTTC.

This chain links TRBV2 with TRBJ2-7, with 9 bases matching TRBD1. V was clipped by 10 bases and J by 2 bases; unmatched bases: 6. The CDR3 has 13 residues. CDR1 is SNHLY, CDR2 FYNNEI, per germline. CDR3 loop: CAKTGGAPYEQYF. The CDR3 coding sequence is TGTGCCAAAACAGGGGGCGCGCCCTACGAGCAGTACTTC. Based on the CDR3 plus reference TRBV2 and TRBJ2-7, the full variable domain is EPEVTQTPSHQVTQMGQEVILRCVPISNHLYFYWYRQILGQKVEFLVSFYNNEISEKSEIFDDQFSVERPDGSNFTLKIRSTKLEDSAMYFCAKTGGAPYEQYFGPGTRLTVT.

V gene TRBV27 combines with J gene TRBJ2-2; TRBD2 aligns across 8 bases. The CDR3 is 14 residues long. The germline gives CDR1 MNHEY, CDR2 SMNVEV (reference sequence). Germline trimming cut 3 bases from V and 7 bases from J; bases unmatched to any gene: 4. The CDR3 bases are TGTGCCAGCAGTTTCCCGGGGGGGATCGGGGAGCTGTTTTTT. Translating gives CASSFPGGIGELFF.